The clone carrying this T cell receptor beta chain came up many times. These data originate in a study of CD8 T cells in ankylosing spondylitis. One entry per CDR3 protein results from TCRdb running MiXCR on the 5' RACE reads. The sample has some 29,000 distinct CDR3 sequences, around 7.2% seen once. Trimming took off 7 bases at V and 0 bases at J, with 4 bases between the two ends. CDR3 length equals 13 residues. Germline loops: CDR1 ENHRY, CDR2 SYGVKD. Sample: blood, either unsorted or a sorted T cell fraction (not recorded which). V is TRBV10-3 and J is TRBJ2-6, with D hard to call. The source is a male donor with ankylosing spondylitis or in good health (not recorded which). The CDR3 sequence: CAIKDSGANVLTF. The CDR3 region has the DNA TGTGCCATCAAGGACTCTGGGGCCAACGTCCTGACTTTC.